Detailed here is one T cell receptor beta chain. Germline V gene data show CDR1 as LNHNV and CDR2 as YYDKDF (reference sequence). The V gene lost 0 bases and the J gene lost 8 bases, with 19 bases spanning the gap. The CDR3 runs 16 residues. These data originate in a study of control samples from healthy donors and cancer patients. TCRdb's table, derived via immunoSEQ multiplex PCR, lists solely in-frame clones and lacks some. Of 150,000 to 200,000 clones in the sample, roughly 95% are singletons; the top ten hold 0.85% to 1.3%. This sequence joins TRBV15 and TRBJ1-2, with D unresolved. This TCR was sampled from a woman aged 25 to 45 in good health. The sequenced material came from blood. In nucleotides, the CDR3 is TGTGCCACCAGCAGAGATTTCGGTAGAAGGGTTCCGGGCTACACCTTC. This gives the protein CATSRDFGRRVPGYTF.